This TCR beta chain is from a study of shared clonotypes between healthy human individuals. Looking at the study overall: For every donor, three CD4 naive, three CD4 memory, two CD8 naive and one CD8 memory plates were used. Study-level results: It was the few donors that limited the genetic and exposure-history diversity represented.

Some clones are missing from TCRdb's copy, which holds only in-frame ones; the method was immunoSEQ multiplex PCR. The sample lists around 1,100,000 clones, approximately 80% seen once, with approximately 0.9% in the top ten. A word on this clone: Antigen unknown.

Specimen: memory CD4+ T cells from PBMCs. Subset in this sample: CD45RA-negative fraction. The receptor was isolated from a man between 18 and 35 years old in good health. Some clones in this sample may be carry-over from other donors' samples.

In DNA, the CDR3 is TGTGCCAGCAGCTTGAGTGGGGCGTACGAGCAGTACTTC. Translated: CASSLSGAYEQYF. V usage is TRBV5-4 and J usage is TRBJ2-7; tentatively, D is TRBD1 (5 bases). Trimming took 1 base from V and 4 from J, leaving 9 bases between them. CDR1 and CDR2 from the germline V gene are SGHNT and YYREEE (reference sequence). The CDR3 runs 13 residues. Full variable domain (remainder filled in from reference TRBV5-4 and TRBJ2-7): ETGVTQSPTHLIKTRGQQVTLRCSSQSGHNTVSWYQQALGQGPQFIFQYYREEENGRGNFPPRFSGLQFPNYSSELNVNALELDDSALYLCASSLSGAYEQYFGPGTRLTVT.